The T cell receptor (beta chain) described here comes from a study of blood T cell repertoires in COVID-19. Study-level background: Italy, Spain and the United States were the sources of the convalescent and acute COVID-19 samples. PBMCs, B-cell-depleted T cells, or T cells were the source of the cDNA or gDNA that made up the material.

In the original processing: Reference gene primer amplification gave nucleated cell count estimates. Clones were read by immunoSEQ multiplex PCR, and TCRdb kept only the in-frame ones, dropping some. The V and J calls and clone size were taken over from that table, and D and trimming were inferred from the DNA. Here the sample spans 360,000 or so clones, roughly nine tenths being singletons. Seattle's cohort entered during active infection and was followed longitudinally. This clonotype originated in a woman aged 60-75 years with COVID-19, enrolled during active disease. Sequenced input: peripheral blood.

The CDR3 coding sequence is TGTGCCAGCAGCCCCAGGGGGCACAACACTGAAGCTTTCTTT. It yields the protein CASSPRGHNTEAFF. The V and J genes are TRBV3-1 (or the pseudogene TRBV3-2) and TRBJ1-1, with TRBD1 matching over 8 bases. The J segment lost 2 bases and the V segment lost 4 bases, leaving 3 bases of the junction unmatched. Germline values: CDR1 LGHDT, CDR2 YNNKEL (reference sequence). The length of the CDR3 is 14 residues.